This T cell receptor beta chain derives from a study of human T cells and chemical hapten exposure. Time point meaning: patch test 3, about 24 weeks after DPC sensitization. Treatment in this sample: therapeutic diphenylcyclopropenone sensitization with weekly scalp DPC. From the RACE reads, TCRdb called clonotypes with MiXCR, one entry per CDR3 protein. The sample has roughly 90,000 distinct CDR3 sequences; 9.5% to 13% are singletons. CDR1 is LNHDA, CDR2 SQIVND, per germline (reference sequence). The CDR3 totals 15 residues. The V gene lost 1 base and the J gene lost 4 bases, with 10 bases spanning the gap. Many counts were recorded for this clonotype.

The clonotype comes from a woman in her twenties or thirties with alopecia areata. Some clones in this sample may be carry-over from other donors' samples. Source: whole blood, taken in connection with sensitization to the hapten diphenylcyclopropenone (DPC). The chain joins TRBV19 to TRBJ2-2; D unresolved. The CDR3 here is CASSIGGWGTGELFF. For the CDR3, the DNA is TGTGCCAGTAGTATAGGAGGTTGGGGCACCGGGGAGCTGTTTTTT.